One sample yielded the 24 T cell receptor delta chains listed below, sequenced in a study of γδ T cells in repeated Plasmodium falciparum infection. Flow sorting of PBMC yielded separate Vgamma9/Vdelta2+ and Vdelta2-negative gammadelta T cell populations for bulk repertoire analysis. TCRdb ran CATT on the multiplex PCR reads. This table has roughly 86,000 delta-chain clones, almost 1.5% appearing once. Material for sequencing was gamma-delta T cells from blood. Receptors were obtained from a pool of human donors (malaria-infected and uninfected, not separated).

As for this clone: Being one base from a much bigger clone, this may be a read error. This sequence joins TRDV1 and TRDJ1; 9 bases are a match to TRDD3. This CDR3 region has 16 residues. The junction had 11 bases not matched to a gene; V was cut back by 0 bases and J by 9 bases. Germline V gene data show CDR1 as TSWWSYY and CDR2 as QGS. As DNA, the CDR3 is TGTGCTCTTGGGGAACTCCCTTGCGTGGGGATACGGGAACTCATCTTT. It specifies CALGELPCVGIRELIF.

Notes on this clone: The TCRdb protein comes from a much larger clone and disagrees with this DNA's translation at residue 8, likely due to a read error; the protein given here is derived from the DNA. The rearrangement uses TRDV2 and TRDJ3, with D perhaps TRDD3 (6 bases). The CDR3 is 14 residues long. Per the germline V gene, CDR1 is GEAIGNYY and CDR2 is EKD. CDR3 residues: CACDSSWGTRQMFF. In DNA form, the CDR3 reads TGTGCCTGTGACAGCTCCTGGGGCACCCGACAGATGTTTTTC.

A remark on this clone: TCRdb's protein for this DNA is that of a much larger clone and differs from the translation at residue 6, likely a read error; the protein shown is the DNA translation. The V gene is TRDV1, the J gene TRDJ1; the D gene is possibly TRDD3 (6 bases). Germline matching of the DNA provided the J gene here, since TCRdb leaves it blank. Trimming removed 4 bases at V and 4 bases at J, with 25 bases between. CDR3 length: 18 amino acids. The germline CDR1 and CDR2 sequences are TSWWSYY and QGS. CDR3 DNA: TGTGCTCTTGGGGCCAGACCCCCTGGGGACCCAAGAGACGATAAACTCATCTTT. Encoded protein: CALGARPPGDPRDDKLIF.

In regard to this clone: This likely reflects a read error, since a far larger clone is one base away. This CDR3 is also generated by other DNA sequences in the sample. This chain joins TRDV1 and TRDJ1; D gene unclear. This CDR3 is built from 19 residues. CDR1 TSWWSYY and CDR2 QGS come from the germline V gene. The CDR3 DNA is TGTGCTCTTGGGGAACTAGAGTCGTCCCGGTCCTTTATTACCGATAAACTCATTTTT. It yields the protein CALGELESSRSFITDKLIF.

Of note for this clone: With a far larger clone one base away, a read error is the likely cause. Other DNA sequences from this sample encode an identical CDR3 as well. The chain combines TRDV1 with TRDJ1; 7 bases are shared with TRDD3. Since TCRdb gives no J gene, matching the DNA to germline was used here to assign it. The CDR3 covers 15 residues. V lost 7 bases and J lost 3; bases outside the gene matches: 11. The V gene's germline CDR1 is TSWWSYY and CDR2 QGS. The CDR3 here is CALEEDGDKADKLIF. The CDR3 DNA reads TGTGCTCTTGAAGAGGACGGGGATAAGGCCGATAAACTCATCTTT.

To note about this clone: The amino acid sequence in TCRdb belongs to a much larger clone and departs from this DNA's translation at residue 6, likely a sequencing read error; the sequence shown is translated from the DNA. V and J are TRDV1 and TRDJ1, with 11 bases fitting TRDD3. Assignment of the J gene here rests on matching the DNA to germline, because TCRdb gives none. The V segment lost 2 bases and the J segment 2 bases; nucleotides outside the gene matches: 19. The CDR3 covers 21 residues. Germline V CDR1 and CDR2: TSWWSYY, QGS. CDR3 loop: CALGESNSTGWGIRRTDKLIF. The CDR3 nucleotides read TGTGCTCTTGGGGAATCCAATTCCACCGGGTGGGGGATACGCAGAACCGATAAACTCATCTTT.

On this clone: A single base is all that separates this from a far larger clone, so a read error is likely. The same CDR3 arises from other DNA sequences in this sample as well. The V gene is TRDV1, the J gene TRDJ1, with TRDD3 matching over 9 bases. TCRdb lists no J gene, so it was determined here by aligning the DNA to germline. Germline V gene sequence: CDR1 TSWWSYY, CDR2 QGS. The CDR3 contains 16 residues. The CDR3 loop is CALGEPLGTGGDKLIF. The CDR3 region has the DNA TGCGCTCTTGGGGAACCGCTAGGGACTGGGGGAGATAAACTCATCTTT.

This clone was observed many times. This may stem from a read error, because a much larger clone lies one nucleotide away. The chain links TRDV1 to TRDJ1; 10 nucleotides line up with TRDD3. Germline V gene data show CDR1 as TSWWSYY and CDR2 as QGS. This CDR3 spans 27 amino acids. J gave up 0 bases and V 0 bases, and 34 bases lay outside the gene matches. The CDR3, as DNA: TGTGCTCTTGGGGAACTGAGGGGATTGCCTCGGGGGGATACGCTCTGGAGTTCCCGAAGGTACACCGATAAACTCATCTTT. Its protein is CALGELRGLPRGDTLWSSRRYTDKLIF.

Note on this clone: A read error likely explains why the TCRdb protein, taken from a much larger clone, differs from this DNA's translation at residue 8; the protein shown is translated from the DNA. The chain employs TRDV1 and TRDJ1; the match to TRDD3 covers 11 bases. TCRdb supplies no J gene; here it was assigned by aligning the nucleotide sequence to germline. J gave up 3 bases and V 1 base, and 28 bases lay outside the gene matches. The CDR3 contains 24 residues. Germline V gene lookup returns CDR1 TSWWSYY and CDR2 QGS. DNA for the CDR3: TGTGCTCTTGGGGAACCCCGGCCCTGTAATACTGCATACTGGGGGATAGAGGAGCCCGATAAACTCATCTTT. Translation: CALGEPRPCNTAYWGIEEPDKLIF.

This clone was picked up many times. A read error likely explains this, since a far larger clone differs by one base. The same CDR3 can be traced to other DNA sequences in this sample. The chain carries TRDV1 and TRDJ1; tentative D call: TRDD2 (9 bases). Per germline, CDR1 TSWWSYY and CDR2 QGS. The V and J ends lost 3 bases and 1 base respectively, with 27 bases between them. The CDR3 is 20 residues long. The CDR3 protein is CALGELSFLREGYGTDKLIF. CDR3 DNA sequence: TGTGCTCTTGGGGAGCTCTCCTTCCTACGGGAGGGATACGGCACCGATAAACTCATCTTT.

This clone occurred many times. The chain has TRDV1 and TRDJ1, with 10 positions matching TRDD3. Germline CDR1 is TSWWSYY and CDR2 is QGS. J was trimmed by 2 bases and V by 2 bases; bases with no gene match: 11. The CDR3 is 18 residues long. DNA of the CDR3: TGTGCTCTTGGGGAAGACGGGCACTGGGGGATTCGGACCGATAAACTCATCTTT. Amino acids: CALGEDGHWGIRTDKLIF.

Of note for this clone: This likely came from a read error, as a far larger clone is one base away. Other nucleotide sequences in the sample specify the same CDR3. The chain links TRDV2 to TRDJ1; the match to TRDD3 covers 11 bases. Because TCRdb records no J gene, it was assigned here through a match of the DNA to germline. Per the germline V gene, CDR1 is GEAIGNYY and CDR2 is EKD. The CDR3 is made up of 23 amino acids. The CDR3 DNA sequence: TGTGCCTGTGACACCGGTTCCCACTCCCTTAATACTGGGGGATATCCGTACACCGACAAACTCATCTTT. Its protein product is CACDTGSHSLNTGGYPYTDKLIF.

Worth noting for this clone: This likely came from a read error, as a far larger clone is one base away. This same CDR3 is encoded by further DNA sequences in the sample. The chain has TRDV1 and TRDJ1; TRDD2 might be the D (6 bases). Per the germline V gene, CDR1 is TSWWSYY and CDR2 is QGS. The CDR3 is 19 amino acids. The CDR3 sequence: CALGELLFLNSCYTDKLIF. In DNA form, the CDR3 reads TGTGCTCTTGGGGAACTATTGTTCCTAAACTCCTGTTACACCGATAAGCTCATCTTT.

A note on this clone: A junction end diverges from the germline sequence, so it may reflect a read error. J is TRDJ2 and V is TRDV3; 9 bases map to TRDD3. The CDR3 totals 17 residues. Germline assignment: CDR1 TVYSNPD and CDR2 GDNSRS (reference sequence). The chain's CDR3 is CAFMFPPLLRVLGDLFF. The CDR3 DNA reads TGTGCCTTTATGTTTCCCCCCCTACTTCGGGTACTGGGGGACCTCTTTTTT. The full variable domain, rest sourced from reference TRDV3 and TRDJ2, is CDKVTQSSPDQTVASGSEVVLLCTYDTVYSNPDLFWYRIRPDYSFQFVFYGDNSRSEGADFTQGRFSVKHILTQKAFHLVISPVRTEDSATYYCAFMFPPLLRVLGDLFFGKGTQLIVEP.

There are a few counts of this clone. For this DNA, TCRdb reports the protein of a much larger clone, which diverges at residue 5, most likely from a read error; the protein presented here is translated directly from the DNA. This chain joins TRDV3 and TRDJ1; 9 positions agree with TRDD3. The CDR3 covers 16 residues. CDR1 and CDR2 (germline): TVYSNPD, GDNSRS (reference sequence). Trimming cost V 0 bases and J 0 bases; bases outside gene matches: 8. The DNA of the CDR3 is TGTGCCTTTAGCAGAGGGGGATACTCCTACACCGATAAACTCATCTTT. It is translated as CAFSRGGYSYTDKLIF.

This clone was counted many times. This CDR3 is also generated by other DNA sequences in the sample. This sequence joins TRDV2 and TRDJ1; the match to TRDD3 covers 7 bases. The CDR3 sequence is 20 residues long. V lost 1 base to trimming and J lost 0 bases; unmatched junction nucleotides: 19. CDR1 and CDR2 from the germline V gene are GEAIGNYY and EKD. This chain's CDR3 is CACDTLGNTHPEGYTDKLIF. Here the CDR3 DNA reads TGTGCCTGTGACACACTGGGGAATACCCACCCTGAGGGGTACACCGATAAACTCATCTTT.

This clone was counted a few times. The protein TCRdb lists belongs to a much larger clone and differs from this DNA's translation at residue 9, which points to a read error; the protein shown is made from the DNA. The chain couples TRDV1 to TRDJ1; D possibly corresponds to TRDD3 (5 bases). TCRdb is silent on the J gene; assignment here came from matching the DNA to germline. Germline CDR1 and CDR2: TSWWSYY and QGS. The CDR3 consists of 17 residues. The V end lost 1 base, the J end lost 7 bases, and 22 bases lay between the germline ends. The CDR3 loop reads CALGEPLSFWAGRKLIF. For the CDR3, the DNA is TGTGCTCTTGGGGAACCCTTATCTTTCTGGGCAGGACGTAAACTCATCTTT.

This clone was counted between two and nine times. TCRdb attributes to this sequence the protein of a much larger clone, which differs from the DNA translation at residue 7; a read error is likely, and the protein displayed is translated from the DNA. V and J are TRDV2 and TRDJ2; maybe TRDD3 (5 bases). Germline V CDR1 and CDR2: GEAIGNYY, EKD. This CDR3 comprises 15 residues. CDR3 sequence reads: CACDTVRGPTAQLFF. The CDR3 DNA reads TGCGCCTGTGACACCGTCAGGGGACCGACAGCACAACTCTTCTTT.

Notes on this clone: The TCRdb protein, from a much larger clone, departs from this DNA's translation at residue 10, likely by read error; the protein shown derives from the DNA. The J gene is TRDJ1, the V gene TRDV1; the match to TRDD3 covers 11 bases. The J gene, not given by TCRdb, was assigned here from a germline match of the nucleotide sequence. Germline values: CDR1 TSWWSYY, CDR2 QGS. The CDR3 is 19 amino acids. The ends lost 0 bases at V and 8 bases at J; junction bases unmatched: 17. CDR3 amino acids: CALGELPSYKWGIRWKLIF. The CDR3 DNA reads TGTGCTCTTGGGGAACTCCCTTCCTACAAATGGGGGATACGCTGGAAACTCATCTTT.

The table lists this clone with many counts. Written as DNA, the CDR3 is TGTGCTCTTGGGGAACTACCCTCGGCCTTCCTACTCTGGGGGATACAGCCCGATAAACTCATCTTT. Protein product: CALGELPSAFLLWGIQPDKLIF. This chain links TRDV1 with TRDJ1; 11 bases align to TRDD3. After removal of 0 bases from V and 3 bases from J, the junction contained 21 bases not matched to a gene. The CDR3 totals 22 residues. Germline values: CDR1 TSWWSYY, CDR2 QGS.

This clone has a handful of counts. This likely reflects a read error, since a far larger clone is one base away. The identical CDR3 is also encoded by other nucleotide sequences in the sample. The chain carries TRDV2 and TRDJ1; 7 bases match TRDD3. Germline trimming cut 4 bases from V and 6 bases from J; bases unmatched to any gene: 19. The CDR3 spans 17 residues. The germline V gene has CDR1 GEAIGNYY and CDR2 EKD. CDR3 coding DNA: TGTGCCTGTGAACAATTGTCTGGGGGGCGCCCTATGAATAAACTCATCTTT. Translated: CACEQLSGGRPMNKLIF.

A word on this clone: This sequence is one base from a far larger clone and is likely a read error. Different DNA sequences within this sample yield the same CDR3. The CDR3 DNA follows: TGTGCCTGTGACACAGTGGGGGACAGCCTACCCAGACCCCTGATCTTT. Translating gives CACDTVGDSLPRPLIF. The V and J genes are TRDV2 and TRDJ4; the match to TRDD3 covers 7 bases. The J gene, left out of TCRdb, was set here by checking the DNA against germline. This CDR3 has 16 residues. J was trimmed by 0 bases and V by 1 base; bases with no gene match: 10. Germline V gives CDR1 GEAIGNYY, CDR2 EKD.

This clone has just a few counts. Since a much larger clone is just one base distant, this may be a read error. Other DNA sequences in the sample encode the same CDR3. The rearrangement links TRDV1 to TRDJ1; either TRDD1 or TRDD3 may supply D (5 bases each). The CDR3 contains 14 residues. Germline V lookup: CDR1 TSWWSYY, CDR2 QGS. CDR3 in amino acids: CALGEILRPDKLIF. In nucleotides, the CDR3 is TGCGCTCTTGGGGAAATCTTGAGGCCCGATAAACTCATCTTT.

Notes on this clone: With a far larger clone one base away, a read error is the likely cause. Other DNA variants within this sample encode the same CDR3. CDR3 nucleotides: TGTGCTCTTGGGGAATGGACTGTCCTACCCGGTACTGGGGGATACGGGTCCACCGATAAACTCATCTTC. As protein: CALGEWTVLPGTGGYGSTDKLIF. With the J gene uncalled, the V gene is TRDV1; TRDD3, the table's D call, was not compared with the DNA. The CDR3 is made up of 23 amino acids. In germline, CDR1 is TSWWSYY, CDR2 QGS.